Shown below are 17 T cell receptor beta chains from a single sample sequenced in a study of cytomegalovirus exposure and HLA in healthy donors. The PCR contained 60 Vbeta and 13 Jbeta primers. The table came from immunoSEQ multiplex PCR; TCRdb's copy has only in-frame clones and leaves some out. The profile covers some 130,000 clones, with 75% to 90% appearing a single time and around 8.1% taken by the ten largest. Sequenced: PBMCs. These receptors originate from a woman aged 45-65 years in good health and CMV-seropositive.

V usage is TRBV6-1 and J usage is TRBJ2-1; a possible D gene is TRBD2 (6 bases). Germline loops: CDR1 MNHNS, CDR2 SASEGT. This CDR3 has 15 amino acids. V was pared by 3 bases and J by 2 bases, with 11 bases between. Here the CDR3 reads CASSEWRGAYNEQFF. In nucleotides, the CDR3 is TGTGCCAGCAGTGAGTGGCGGGGAGCCTACAATGAGCAGTTCTTC.

The chain links TRBV4-1 to TRBJ1-2, with TRBD1 matching 10 bases. The CDR3 contains 14 residues. Trimming at V came to 4 bases and at J to 7 bases, leaving 6 bases not matched to a gene. Looked up from germline, CDR1 is MGHRA and CDR2 is YSYEKL. Here the CDR3 reads CASSPSGQGFGYTF. The DNA of the CDR3 is TGCGCCAGCAGCCCATCGGGACAGGGGTTTGGCTACACCTTC.

The V and J genes are TRBV19 and TRBJ1-2, with D possibly being TRBD1 (5 bases). The CDR3 runs to 16 residues. With 7 bases removed from V and 4 bases from J, the gap between germline ends came to 22 bases. Germline assignment: CDR1 LNHDA and CDR2 SQIVND (reference sequence). Here the CDR3 DNA reads TGTGCCAGTATGGAGGGGCCGGAGTATCGGAGCTATGGCTACACCTTC. This encodes CASMEGPEYRSYGYTF.

This chain connects TRBV25-1 to TRBJ1-6, with D possibly TRBD1 on 6 matching bases. Trimming removed 5 bases at V and 8 bases at J, with 13 bases between. CDR1 and CDR2 from the germline V gene are MGHDK and SYGVNS. The CDR3 has 14 amino acids. In DNA form, the CDR3 reads TGTGCCAGCAGTAACACAGGGTCGGATTCACCCCTCCACTTT. This encodes CASSNTGSDSPLHF.

This chain uses TRBV4-3 with TRBJ2-7, with TRBD2 matching 7 bases. Trimming at V came to 0 bases and at J to 0 bases, leaving 5 bases not matched to a gene. Germline V gene sequence: CDR1 LGHNA, CDR2 YSLEER. CDR3 length: 16 residues. The CDR3, as DNA: TGCGCCAGCAGCCAAGACGGAGCGGGGAGCTCCTACGAGCAGTACTTC. Translated: CASSQDGAGSSYEQYF.

This clone was seen a handful of times. This sample also contains other DNA sequences that code for the same CDR3. This rearrangement joins TRBV5-1 to TRBJ2-7; D is possibly TRBD1 (8 bases). Between the trimmed V and J ends, which lost 2 bases and 4 bases, there was a span of 13 bases. This CDR3 contains 14 residues. The germline V gene encodes CDR1 SGHRS and CDR2 YFSETQ. Here the CDR3 reads CASSLQGGIYEQYF. The CDR3 nucleotides are TGCGCCAGCAGCTTACAGGGGGGGATATACGAGCAGTACTTC.

A few counts support this clone. The J gene is TRBJ2-1, the V gene TRBV29-1; the match to TRBD2 covers 11 bases. With 3 bases clipped from V and 2 bases from J, the junction kept 6 bases outside the gene matches. Germline V gene data show CDR1 as SQVTM and CDR2 as ANQGSEA. The CDR3 is 16 residues long. DNA for the CDR3: TGCAGCGTTGAGACAGGACTAGCGGGTACCTACAATGAGCAGTTCTTC. This encodes CSVETGLAGTYNEQFF.

V usage is TRBV2 and J usage is TRBJ2-1; weak D call: TRBD2 (6 bases). The germline V gene encodes CDR1 SNHLY and CDR2 FYNNEI. The CDR3 loop spans 15 amino acids. Trimming removed 5 bases from V and 4 bases from J, with 15 bases in between. In DNA form, the CDR3 reads TGTGCCAGCAGTTTGGGGGGTTTTGATTACAATGAGCAGTTCTTC. Translated, it gives CASSLGGFDYNEQFF.

This clone was seen a handful of times. The chain is built from TRBV27 and TRBJ2-1, with 9 bases fitting TRBD2. Unmatched junction bases numbered 8, after V lost 6 bases and J lost 5 bases. The CDR3 consists of 15 residues. Per the germline V gene, CDR1 is MNHEY and CDR2 is SMNVEV (reference sequence). This chain's CDR3 is CASSRGGAMDNEQFF. CDR3 DNA: TGTGCCAGCAGCCGCGGGGGGGCCATGGACAATGAGCAGTTCTTC.

The chain joins TRBV4-1 to TRBJ2-7; TRBD2 matches 12 bases. V was clipped by 4 bases and J by 2 bases; unmatched bases: 3. This CDR3 is built from 15 residues. From germline, CDR1 is MGHRA and CDR2 YSYEKL. CDR3 bases: TGCGCCAGCAGCCGACTAGCGGGAGTGGCCTACGAGCAGTACTTC. It is translated as CASSRLAGVAYEQYF.

The rearrangement joins TRBV28 to TRBJ1-2; perhaps TRBD1 as D (6 bases). The CDR3 loop spans 17 amino acids. Looked up from germline, CDR1 is MDHEN and CDR2 is SYDVKM. V lost 4 bases to trimming and J lost 5 bases, with 23 bases between them. CDR3 loop: CASSSVIQGIFGYGYTF. In nucleotides, the CDR3 is TGTGCCAGCAGTTCTGTCATTCAGGGGATCTTTGGTTATGGCTACACCTTC.

The V and J genes are TRBV5-4 and TRBJ2-5; weak D call: TRBD2 (6 bases). Trimming stripped 4 bases from V and 5 bases from J, with 15 bases between. The CDR3 is 14 amino acids. Germline V lookup: CDR1 SGHNT, CDR2 YYREEE (reference sequence). This CDR3 reads CASSLRLSGETQYF. CDR3 nucleotides: TGTGCCAGCAGCCTGCGACTAAGCGGGGAGACCCAGTACTTC.

The chain is built from TRBV9 and TRBJ1-3; 11 nucleotides match TRBD1. The germline gives CDR1 SGDLS, CDR2 YYNGEE. The CDR3 runs 17 residues. Trimming removed 3 bases from V and 0 bases from J; junction bases left unmatched: 5. The CDR3 region is CASSGGTGGSSGNTIYF. The CDR3 DNA sequence: TGTGCCAGCAGCGGAGGGACAGGGGGAAGCTCTGGAAACACCATATATTTT.

This chain links TRBV5-4 with TRBJ1-1; 7 nucleotides match TRBD1. The V gene end was trimmed by 4 bases and the J gene end by 3 bases; junction bases not matched to a gene: 6. Germline lookup yields CDR1 SGHNT and CDR2 YYREEE (reference sequence). CDR3 length: 14 residues. The CDR3 is CASSPGQRDTEAFF. CDR3 coding DNA: TGTGCCAGCAGCCCGGGACAGCGGGACACTGAAGCTTTCTTT.

The chain carries TRBV7-9 and TRBJ1-2, with D uncertain. Trimming shortened V by 7 bases and J by 5 bases, and 20 bases separated the two germline ends. Germline V gives CDR1 SEHNR, CDR2 FQNEAQ (reference sequence). This CDR3 comprises 15 residues. In DNA, the CDR3 is TGTGCCAGCACCTTGACGAGGGAGGACTTTTATGGCTACACCTTC. As protein: CASTLTREDFYGYTF.

V is TRBV5-5 and J is TRBJ1-5, with 9 bases matching TRBD1. The CDR3 consists of 19 residues. Germline assignment: CDR1 SGHKS and CDR2 YYEKEE (reference sequence). V was pared by 2 bases and J by 0 bases, with 12 bases of the junction left unmatched. CDR3 nucleotides: TGTGCCAGCAGCTTATACGGGGACAGGGTCTTCTATAGCAATCAGCCCCAGCATTTT. As protein: CASSLYGDRVFYSNQPQHF.

The gene calls are TRBV7-2 and TRBJ1-2; D is perhaps TRBD1 (6 bases). Trimming took 5 bases from V and 7 from J, leaving 20 bases between them. This CDR3 comprises 15 residues. Germline values: CDR1 SGHTA, CDR2 FQGNSA. The CDR3 DNA is TGTGCCAGCAGCCAGCGACAGGTTGTGAGGAGTGGCTACACCTTC. Residues: CASSQRQVVRSGYTF.